A single sample gave rise to the 2 T cell receptor beta chains below, sequenced in a study of tissue T cells after allogeneic stem cell transplantation. TCRdb keeps only in-frame clones here, not all; method: immunoSEQ multiplex PCR. The sample has 4,500 to 5,000 clones, more than 25% seen once. Indicated time point: mouse harvest day 14 after allogeneic transplant. Tail vein injection delivered 10^7 T-cell-depleted bone marrow cells and 10^6 splenic CD5+ T cells. Sequencing used skin. These receptor sequences come from a female BALB/c mouse given C57BL/6 T cells with graft-versus-host disease after an allogeneic hematopoietic cell transplant.

In its sample, this clone was seen a few times. Gene and germline names: mouse. The observed sequence ends 1 residue before the CDR3 terminus, with the missing tail filled in from the germline J gene. The genes are TRBV12-1 and TRBJ2-5, with 9 bases that match TRBD1. Trimming took 3 bases from V and 4 from J; bases not matched to a gene: 1. The CDR3 covers 13 residues. CDR1 is SGHSN, CDR2 HYEKVE, per germline. The covered CDR3 bases are TGTGCCAGCTCTAGGACAGGGGAAGACACCCAGTAC. It specifies CASSRTGEDTQY. The full CDR3 is CASSRTGEDTQYF.

To note about this clone: Genes and germline come from the mouse. With the read ending 1 residue before the CDR3 end, the germline J gene is used to fill in that end. The chain has TRBV21 and TRBJ1-1; weak D call: TRBD1 (5 bases). TRBV21 is sorted into the ORF group, with uncertain function. Trimming left V 6 bases short and J 4 bases short, with 12 bases between. The CDR3 sequence is 13 residues long. CDR3 DNA (partial): TGTGCTAGCAGCTCAGGGAGGGTCACAGAAGTCTTC. Its translation is CASSSGRVTEVF. The CDR3, in full, reads CASSSGRVTEVFF.